The rows below give T cell receptor beta chains drawn from one sample of a study of blood T cell repertoires in COVID-19. Assay: immunoSEQ multiplex PCR; the TCRdb copy retains only in-frame clones and omits some. The sample records about 330,000 clones, about 82% being singletons. Sequences were obtained from peripheral blood. The receptors derive from a human donor in a cohort sampled during active COVID-19. Each CDR3 is given with its conserved first and last residue. The D gene is left open where the match is weak. Some rows mark clone size as missing; the rest say once, few, many or name a class of expanded clone.

abundance	v_gene	j_gene	d_gene	CDR3nt	CDR3aa
once	TRBV4-1	TRBJ2-2	.	TGCGCCAGCAGCCAATACGGGATCGCCGGGGAGCTGTTTTTT	CASSQYGIAGELFF
.	TRBV19	TRBJ1-5	.	TGTGCCAGTAGTGGTAGAAAACAGCCCCAGCATTTT	CASSGRKQPQHF
.	TRBV2	TRBJ1-5	.	TGTGCCAGCTCTGGGCAGCCGCTTAAGGATCAGCCCCAGCATTTT	CASSGQPLKDQPQHF
few	TRBV2	TRBJ1-2	.	TGTGCCAGCAGTGAGGGGGAGGCCTATGGCTACACCTTC	CASSEGEAYGYTF
.	TRBV12-5	TRBJ1-3	.	TGTGCTAGTGGTTTGCTAACAGGCTCTGGAAACACCATATATTTT	CASGLLTGSGNTIYF
.	TRBV5-6	TRBJ1-2	.	TGTGCCAGCAGCTTAAGGGGGTTACACTATGGCTACACCTTC	CASSLRGLHYGYTF
.	TRBV6-5	TRBJ2-3	TRBD2	TGTGCCAGCAGGCGAATAGCGGGGGGGGCAGATACGCAGTATTTT	CASRRIAGGADTQYF
.	TRBV24-1	TRBJ2-7	.	TGTGCCACCAGTGATTCCAGGGGTAAATACGAGCAGTACTTC	CATSDSRGKYEQYF
few	TRBV15	TRBJ1-2	.	TGTGCCACCAGCAGAGAGGCGGACTATTTCTTC	CATSREADYFF
few	TRBV7-8	TRBJ2-2	.	TGTGCCAGTCGACAGGTCTTGAACACCGGGGAGCTGTTTTTT	CASRQVLNTGELFF
once	TRBV6-5	TRBJ2-7	TRBD1	TGTGCCAGCAGTAAAACTTCGACAGGGAAGCACTTC	CASSKTSTGKHF